This T cell receptor (beta chain) was sequenced for a study of CD8+CD57+ T cells in acquired aplastic anemia. Looking at the study overall: Sorted CD4+ and CD8+ cells yielded roughly 3.1 ug of DNA on average.

In its sample, this clonotype was seen a few times. CDR3 and TCR beta VDJ profiling relied on a genomic DNA template. TCRdb ran MiXCR on the reads and lists one entry per CDR3 protein. The sample yields about 210,000 distinct CDR3 sequences, 34% seen once. Trimming took 4 bases from V and 3 from J, leaving 10 bases between them. The CDR3 consists of 14 residues. Looked up from germline, CDR1 is SGHRS and CDR2 is YFSETQ. The sequencing sample was made of sorted CD4+, CD8+, or CD8+CD57+ T cells (not recorded which) from PBMCs. The clonotype comes from a human donor in good health, serving as a control. The chain combines TRBV5-1 with TRBJ1-4, with a tentative D call TRBD1 (5 bases). The CDR3 nucleotides are TGCGCCAGCAGCAGGGGTCCTGCTAATGAAAAACTGTTTTTT. Translation: CASSRGPANEKLFF.